This T cell receptor beta chain was profiled in a study of blood T cell repertoires in COVID-19. Trimming cost V 2 bases and J 5 bases, with 6 bases left between them. The germline gives CDR1 SNHLY, CDR2 FYNNEI. This CDR3 comprises 12 residues. Method: immunoSEQ multiplex PCR; TCRdb's copy keeps in-frame clones and lacks some. Among roughly 91,000 clones, 60% to 85% were seen once, and the ten largest hold about 7%. The chain uses TRBV2 and TRBJ1-2; no firm D call. The clonotype was recovered from an older man with acute or convalescent COVID-19. Input material: peripheral blood. CDR3 amino acids: CASSEIPYGYTF. DNA of the CDR3: TGTGCCAGCAGTGAAATTCCTTATGGCTACACCTTC.